The present TCR beta chain was sequenced within a study of blood T cell repertoires in COVID-19. Study background: Acute and convalescent COVID-19 specimens originated in the United States, Italy and Spain.

The germline V and J ends were trimmed by 4 bases and 1 base, with 10 bases remaining between them. The germline V gene encodes CDR1 SGHKS and CDR2 YYEKEE (reference sequence). CDR3 size: 14 residues. Generated by immunoSEQ multiplex PCR, the TCRdb table keeps only in-frame clones and is missing some. This table has 180,000 or so clones, 70% to 90% appearing once. The rearrangement uses TRBV5-5 and TRBJ2-3; a weak D match, TRBD1 (5 bases). Sequencing input: peripheral blood. The clonotype was recovered from a young woman with active or convalescent COVID-19. CDR3 nucleotide sequence: TGTGCCAGCAGCCCTTTAGGGGGCACAGATACGCAGTATTTT. Protein product: CASSPLGGTDTQYF.